This T cell receptor beta chain emerged from a study of T-cell memory formation after mild COVID-19. Study at large: Clusters of TCRs were largely donor specific.

Trimming shortened V by 3 bases and J by 3 bases, and 14 bases separated the two germline ends. CDR3 size: 14 residues. Per germline, CDR1 DFQATT and CDR2 SNEGSKA (reference sequence). 5'RACE with constant-segment primers built TCRalpha and TCRbeta cDNA libraries with UMIs. TCRdb recomputed calls from the 5' RACE reads with MiXCR, one row per CDR3 protein. The profile shows some 490,000 distinct CDR3 sequences, around a sixth of them singletons. Broader study findings: The CD4+ clones that contracted clustered mainly within CM and EM, and the CD8+ clones concentrated in EMRA.

This clonotype came up a few times. Its antigen is still unknown. The chain uses TRBV20-1 and TRBJ1-2; TRBD1 is a possible D gene (6 bases). The material sequenced was PBMCs or a T cell subset sorted from them (not recorded which). This TCR was sampled from an adult woman who had mild COVID-19 (a few samples of this study predate the infection). Cell type and time point are not known. Here the CDR3 DNA reads TGCAGTGCTAGGTTACACAGGGATTACTATGGCTACACCTTC. Translation: CSARLHRDYYGYTF.